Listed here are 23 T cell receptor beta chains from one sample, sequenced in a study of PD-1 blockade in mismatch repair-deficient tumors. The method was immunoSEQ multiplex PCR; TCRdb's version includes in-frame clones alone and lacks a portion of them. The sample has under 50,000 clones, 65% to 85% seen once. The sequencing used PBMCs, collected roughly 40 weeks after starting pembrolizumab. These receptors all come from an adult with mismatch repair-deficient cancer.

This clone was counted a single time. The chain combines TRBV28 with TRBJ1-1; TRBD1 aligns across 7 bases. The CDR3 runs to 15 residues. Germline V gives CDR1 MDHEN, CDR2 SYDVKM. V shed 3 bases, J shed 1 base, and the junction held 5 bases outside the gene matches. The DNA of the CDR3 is TGTGCCAGCAGTTTTGGAGGGGGCGCGAACACTGAAGCTTTCTTT. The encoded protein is CASSFGGGANTEAFF.

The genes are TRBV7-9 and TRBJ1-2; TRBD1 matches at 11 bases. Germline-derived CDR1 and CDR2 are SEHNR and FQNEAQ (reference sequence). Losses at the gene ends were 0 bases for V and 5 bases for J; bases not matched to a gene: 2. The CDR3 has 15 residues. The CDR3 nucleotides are TGTGCCAGCAGCTTAGCGGGGACAGGGGGTTATGGCTACACCTTC. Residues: CASSLAGTGGYGYTF.

For the CDR3, the DNA is TGTGCCAGCAGCTTAGGTCTAGCGGGAGAGGAGACCCAGTACTTC. Translating gives CASSLGLAGEETQYF. The chain combines TRBV7-9 with TRBJ2-5; TRBD2 matches at 10 bases. CDR3 length: 15 residues. The ends lost 1 base at V and 5 bases at J; junction bases unmatched: 4. Per germline, CDR1 SEHNR and CDR2 FQNEAQ (reference sequence).

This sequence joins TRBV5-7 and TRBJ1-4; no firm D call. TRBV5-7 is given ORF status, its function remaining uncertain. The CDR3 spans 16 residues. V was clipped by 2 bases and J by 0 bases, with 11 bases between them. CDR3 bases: TGTGCCAGCAGCTTCCATAACCCGGCAACTAATGAAAAACTGTTTTTT. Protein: CASSFHNPATNEKLFF.

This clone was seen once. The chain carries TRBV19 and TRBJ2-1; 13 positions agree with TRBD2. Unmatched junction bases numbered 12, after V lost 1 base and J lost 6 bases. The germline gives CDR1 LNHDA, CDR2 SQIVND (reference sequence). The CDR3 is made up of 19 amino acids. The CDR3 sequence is CASSIGGLAGVDWGNEQFF. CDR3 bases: TGTGCCAGTAGTATAGGCGGACTAGCGGGAGTAGATTGGGGCAATGAGCAGTTCTTC.

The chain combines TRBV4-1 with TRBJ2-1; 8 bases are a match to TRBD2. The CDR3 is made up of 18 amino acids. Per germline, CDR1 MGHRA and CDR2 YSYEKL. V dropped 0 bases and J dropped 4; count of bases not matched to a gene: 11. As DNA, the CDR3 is TGCGCCAGCAGCCAAGATCGCCTTCGGGCGGGGGGTTACAATGAGCAGTTCTTC. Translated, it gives CASSQDRLRAGGYNEQFF.

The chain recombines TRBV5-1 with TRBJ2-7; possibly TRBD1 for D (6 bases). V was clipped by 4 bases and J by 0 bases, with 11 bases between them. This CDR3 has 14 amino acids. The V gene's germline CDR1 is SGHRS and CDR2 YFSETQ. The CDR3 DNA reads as TGCGCCAGCAGCCTGGTAGGGGGCTCCTACGAGCAGTACTTC. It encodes CASSLVGGSYEQYF.

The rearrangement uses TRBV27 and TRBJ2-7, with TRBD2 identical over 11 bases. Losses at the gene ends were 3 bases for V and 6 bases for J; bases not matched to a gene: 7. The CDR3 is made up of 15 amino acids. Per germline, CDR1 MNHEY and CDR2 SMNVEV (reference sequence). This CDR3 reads CASSLLSGRDGEQYF. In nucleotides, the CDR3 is TGTGCCAGCAGTTTGCTTAGCGGGAGGGACGGCGAGCAGTACTTC.

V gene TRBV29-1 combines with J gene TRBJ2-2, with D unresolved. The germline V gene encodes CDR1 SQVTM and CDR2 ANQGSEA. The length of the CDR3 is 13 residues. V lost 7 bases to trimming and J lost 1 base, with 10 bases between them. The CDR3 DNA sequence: TGCAGCGGGCTGGCAGAGAACACCGGGGAGCTGTTTTTT. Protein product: CSGLAENTGELFF.

CDR3 amino acids: CASSLAGLQPVNTEAFF. The CDR3 DNA sequence: TGTGCCAGCAGCTTGGCCGGTCTCCAACCCGTGAACACTGAAGCTTTCTTT. J is TRBJ1-1 and V is TRBV5-4; D gene uncertain. The CDR3 contains 17 residues. V lost 0 bases and J 0 bases, leaving 15 bases between the germline ends. CDR1 SGHNT and CDR2 YYREEE come from the germline V gene (reference sequence).

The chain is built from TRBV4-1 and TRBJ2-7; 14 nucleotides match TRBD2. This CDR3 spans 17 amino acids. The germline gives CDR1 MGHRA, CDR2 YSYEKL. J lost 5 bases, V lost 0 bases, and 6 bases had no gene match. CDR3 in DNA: TGCGCCAGCAGCCAAGACGGGGGGACTAGCGGGAGACACGAGCAGTACTTC. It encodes CASSQDGGTSGRHEQYF.

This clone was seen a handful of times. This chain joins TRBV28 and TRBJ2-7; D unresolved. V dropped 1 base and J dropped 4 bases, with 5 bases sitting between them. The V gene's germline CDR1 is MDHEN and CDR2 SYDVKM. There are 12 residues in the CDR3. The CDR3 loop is CASSLSGYEQYF. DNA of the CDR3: TGTGCCAGCAGTTTATCGGGTTACGAGCAGTACTTC. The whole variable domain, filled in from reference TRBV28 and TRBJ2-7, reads DVKVTQSSRYLVKRTGEKVFLECVQDMDHENMFWYRQDPGLGLRLIYFSYDVKMKEKGDIPEGYSVSREKKERFSLILESASTNQTSMYLCASSLSGYEQYFGPGTRLTVT.

The CDR3 DNA sequence: TGTGCCATCGCCTTTACAGGGCCGAACACTGAAGCTTTCTTT. This gives the protein CAIAFTGPNTEAFF. The V and J genes are TRBV6-1 and TRBJ1-1; D possibly corresponds to TRBD1 (6 bases). V shed 10 bases and J shed 1 base, with 16 bases lying between them. Germline V gene data show CDR1 as MNHNS and CDR2 as SASEGT. The CDR3 has 14 amino acids.

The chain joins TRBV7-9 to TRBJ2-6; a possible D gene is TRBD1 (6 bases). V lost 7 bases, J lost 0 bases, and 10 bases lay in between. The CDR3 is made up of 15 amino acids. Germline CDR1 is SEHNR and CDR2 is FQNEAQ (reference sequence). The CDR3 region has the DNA TGTGCCAGCAACGAAGGGGGCTCTGGGGCCAACGTCCTGACTTTC. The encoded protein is CASNEGGSGANVLTF.

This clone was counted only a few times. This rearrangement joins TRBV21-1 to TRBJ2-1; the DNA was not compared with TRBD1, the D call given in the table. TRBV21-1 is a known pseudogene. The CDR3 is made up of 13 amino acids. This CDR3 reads CASSKSGDIGQFF. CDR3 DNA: TGTGCCAGCAGCAAGTCAGGGGACATTGGGCAGTTCTTC.

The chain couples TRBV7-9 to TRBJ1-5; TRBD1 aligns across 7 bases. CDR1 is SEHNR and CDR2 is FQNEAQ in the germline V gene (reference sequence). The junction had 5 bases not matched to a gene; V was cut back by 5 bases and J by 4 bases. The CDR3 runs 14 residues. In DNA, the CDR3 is TGTGCCAGCAGCCGGGACAGCGGTAATCAGCCCCAGCATTTT. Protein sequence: CASSRDSGNQPQHF.

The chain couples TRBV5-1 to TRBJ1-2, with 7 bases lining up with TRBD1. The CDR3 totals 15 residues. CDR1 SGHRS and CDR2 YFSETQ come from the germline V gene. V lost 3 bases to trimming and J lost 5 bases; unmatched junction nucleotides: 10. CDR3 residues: CASSSLDRPGYGYTF. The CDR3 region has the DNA TGCGCCAGCAGCTCTTTGGACAGGCCCGGATATGGCTACACCTTC.

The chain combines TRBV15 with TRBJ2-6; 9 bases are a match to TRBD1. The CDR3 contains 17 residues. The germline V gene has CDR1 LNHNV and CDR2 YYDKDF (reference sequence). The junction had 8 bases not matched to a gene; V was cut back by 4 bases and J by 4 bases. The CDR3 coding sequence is TGTGCCACCAGCAAGGGACAGGGAGGGGACGGGGCCAACGTCCTGACTTTC. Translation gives CATSKGQGGDGANVLTF.

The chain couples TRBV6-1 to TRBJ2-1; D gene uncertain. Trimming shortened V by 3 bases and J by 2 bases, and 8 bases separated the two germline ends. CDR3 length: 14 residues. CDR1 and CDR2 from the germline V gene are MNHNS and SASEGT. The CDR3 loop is CASSDSTTYNEQFF. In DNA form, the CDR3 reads TGTGCCAGCAGTGACTCTACCACCTACAATGAGCAGTTCTTC.

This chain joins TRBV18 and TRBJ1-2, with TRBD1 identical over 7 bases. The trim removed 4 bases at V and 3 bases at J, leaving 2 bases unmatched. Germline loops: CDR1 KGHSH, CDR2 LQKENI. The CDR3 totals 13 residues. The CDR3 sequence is CASSLGGDYGYTF. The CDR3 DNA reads TGTGCCAGCTCACTAGGGGGCGACTATGGCTACACCTTC.

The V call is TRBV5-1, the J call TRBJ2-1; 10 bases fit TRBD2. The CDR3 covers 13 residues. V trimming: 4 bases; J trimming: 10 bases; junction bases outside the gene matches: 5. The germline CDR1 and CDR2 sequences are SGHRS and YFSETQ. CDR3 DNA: TGCGCCAGCAGCCCAACGACTAGCGGGGAGCAGTTCTTC. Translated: CASSPTTSGEQFF.

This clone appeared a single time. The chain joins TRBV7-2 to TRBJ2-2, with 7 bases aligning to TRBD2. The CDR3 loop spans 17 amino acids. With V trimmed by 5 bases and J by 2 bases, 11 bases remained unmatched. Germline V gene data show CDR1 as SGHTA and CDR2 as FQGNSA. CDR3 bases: TGTGCCAGCAGCCCCTCGTCTACTAGCGCAAACACCGGGGAGCTGTTTTTT. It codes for CASSPSSTSANTGELFF.

The CDR3 DNA is TGTGCCAGCAGCCCTTCGACAGGGAGCTCCTACGAGCAGTACTTC. It yields the protein CASSPSTGSSYEQYF. This chain connects TRBV7-9 to TRBJ2-7; 7 bases are shared with TRBD1. This CDR3 has 15 residues. Trimming cost V 5 bases and J 0 bases; bases outside gene matches: 7. Germline CDR1 and CDR2: SEHNR and FQNEAQ (reference sequence).